This T cell receptor beta chain was sequenced for a study of T cell responses to AZD1222 COVID-19 vaccine. Second-dose intervals near 4 or 12 weeks were combined. Turning to this clone: Its antigen is not known.

Overall study findings and caveats: White British people made up most donors, females outnumbered males, and clonal diversity was possibly underestimated. Repertoires were obtained only post-peak T cell response. Spike-specific TCR breadth and depth both grew after two AZD1222 doses.

The CDR3 runs to 11 residues. V lost 6 bases and J 2 bases, leaving 6 bases between the germline ends. CDR1 SQVTM and CDR2 ANQGSEA come from the germline V gene. Sequencing used immunoSEQ multiplex PCR; TCRdb keeps in-frame clones, though not all of them. The sample lists about 130,000 clones; roughly nine tenths were seen once. The starting material was peripheral blood, obtained 28 days after the second AZD1222 dose. This clonotype was obtained from an adult who received the AZD1222 COVID-19 vaccine. The chain carries TRBV29-1 and TRBJ2-3; D remains unclear. Written as DNA, the CDR3 is TGCAGCGTCGGCCCCACAGATACGCAGTATTTT. This gives the protein CSVGPTDTQYF.